This T cell receptor (beta chain) originates from a study of shared clonotypes between healthy human individuals. Overall study results and limits: The generation probabilities recorded for non-shared clonotypes fell below those of clonotypes shared by all four donors. Naive subsets tended to show greater estimated richness than memory subsets.

As regards this clone: The antigen is not known.

The assay was run at deep level. The repertoire was sequenced with immunoSEQ multiplex PCR; TCRdb's copy has only in-frame clones and lacks some. Of 1 million to 1.3 million clones listed, around 78% are singletons. CDR3 length equals 18 residues. After removal of 1 base from V and 5 bases from J, the junction contained 15 bases not matched to a gene. The germline CDR1 and CDR2 sequences are MDHEN and SYDVKM. This TCR was sampled from a man younger than 30 in good health. Some clones in this sample may be carry-over from other donors' samples. Material: memory CD4+ T cells from PBMCs. The sample's subset: CD45RA-negative fraction. The rearrangement uses TRBV28 and TRBJ2-5, with TRBD2 matching 8 bases. CDR3 nucleotides: TGTGCCAGCAGTTTATTAGTCCTCACTAGCGGCCCTCGGGAGACCCAGTACTTC. It translates to CASSLLVLTSGPRETQYF.